This T cell receptor beta chain was documented in a study of blood T cell repertoires in COVID-19. Assay used: immunoSEQ multiplex PCR; TCRdb lists only in-frame clones, some missing. This table holds 250,000 to 350,000 clones, more than 70% found once. There are 15 residues in the CDR3. Germline V gene data show CDR1 as SGHTA and CDR2 as FQGNSA. The V and J ends lost 1 base and 2 bases, in that order; junction bases with no gene match: 5. This sequence originates from a woman in her 50s who had recovered from COVID-19. V usage is TRBV7-2 and J usage is TRBJ2-7, with TRBD1 identical over 7 bases. Sequencing was done on a sample of peripheral blood. CDR3 residues: CASSLGGTEAYEQYF. In DNA form, the CDR3 reads TGTGCCAGCAGCTTAGGAGGGACAGAGGCCTACGAGCAGTACTTC.